The T cell receptor (beta chain) under discussion was sequenced for a study of blood T cell repertoires in COVID-19. Across the whole study: Sample material is recorded as cDNA or gDNA derived from T cells, B-cell-depleted T cells, or PBMCs.

The repertoire was sequenced with immunoSEQ multiplex PCR; TCRdb's copy has only in-frame clones and lacks some. The profile covers 300,000 to 400,000 clones, with 85% appearing a single time and about 1.9% taken by the ten largest. In this sample, this clone turned up a few times. Clinical histories supplied by participants themselves formed the basis of cohort assignment. Within the 2 weeks before study entry, each person in the exposed group met a COVID-19 case. The specimen was PBMCs or T cells enriched from blood (not recorded which). The TCR comes from a woman aged 30 to 39 who had been exposed to COVID-19.

In nucleotides, the CDR3 is TGTGCCAGCAGCCAAAGCTCCCCCGGACACGGGAACACTGAAGCTTTCTTT. Amino acid sequence: CASSQSSPGHGNTEAFF. J is TRBJ1-1 and V is TRBV4-2; D possibly corresponds to TRBD1 (5 bases). This CDR3 spans 17 amino acids. Germline CDR1 is LGHNA and CDR2 is YNFKEQ. The ends were cut back, 2 bases at V and 1 base at J, with 17 bases in the middle.